This T cell receptor beta chain emerged from a study of sequential checkpoint blockade in melanoma. Overall study context: Arm A got nivolumab then ipilimumab; arm B the reverse, 1:1.

The treatment was: randomized to nivolumab then ipilimumab (arm A) or the reverse (arm B). TCRdb's table, derived via immunoSEQ multiplex PCR, lists solely in-frame clones and lacks some. The table shows 20,000 or so clones, with around 72% occurring only once. Looked up from germline, CDR1 is LNHDA and CDR2 is SQIVND (reference sequence). There are 15 residues in the CDR3. V shed 3 bases and J 2 bases; nucleotides not matched to a gene: 2. This receptor was obtained from a human donor with melanoma. Here the sequenced sample was CD8+ T cells sorted from blood (inferred from file names), taken from a patient given nivolumab and ipilimumab in sequence. V and J are TRBV19 and TRBJ2-7, with TRBD2 identical over 12 bases. The DNA of the CDR3 is TGTGCCAGTAGTATCGCTAGCGGGGGGGCCTACGAGCAGTACTTC. It translates to CASSIASGGAYEQYF.